This T cell receptor beta chain comes out of a study of CD8 T cells in Susac syndrome. CDR1 is LNHNV, CDR2 YYDKDF, per germline (reference sequence). This CDR3 is 13 amino acids long. J was trimmed by 8 bases and V by 5 bases; bases with no gene match: 8. When the RNA was reverse transcribed, random hexamers were used with an input of roughly 0.45 to 1 ug. TCRdb fed the immunoSEQ multiplex PCR reads into MiXCR, producing one record per CDR3 protein. This sample carries some 190,000 distinct CDR3 sequences, roughly 96% of them seen once, and the ten largest clones take 0.1%. The source of this sequence is a human donor in good health. V gene TRBV15 combines with J gene TRBJ1-2; TRBD1 agrees at 7 bases. Sequencing was carried out using CD4+ T cells from PBMCs. The CDR3, as DNA: TGTGCCACCAGCCGGGGAGACAGGGCGGGCTACACCTTC. Translated, it gives CATSRGDRAGYTF.